In this sample, the clone carrying this TCR beta chain turned up a few times. Distinct nucleotide sequences in the sample also encode this CDR3. The entry originates in a study of blood T cell repertoires in COVID-19. On the study more broadly: Specimens from acute and convalescent COVID-19 originated in the United States, Italy and Spain. The cDNA or gDNA used as material had been derived from T cells, B-cell-depleted T cells, or PBMCs.

In the authors' methods: Amplification of reference gene primers was used by the study to estimate nucleated cell counts. The data were produced by immunoSEQ multiplex PCR, yet TCRdb's version contains in-frame clones alone and is incomplete. The V and J calls and clone size were taken over from that table, and D and trimming were inferred from the DNA. This table has more than 300,000 clones, roughly 90% appearing once. Followed over time, Seattle patients had been enrolled while infection was active. Sequencing was carried out using peripheral blood. The sequence derives from a woman in her 70s with COVID-19, enrolled during active disease.

CDR3 amino acids: CATSGGQGGQPQHF. The CDR3 nucleotides are TGTGCCACCAGTGGGGGGCAGGGCGGTCAGCCCCAGCATTTT. V usage is TRBV24-1 and J usage is TRBJ1-5, with D tentatively TRBD1 (6 bases). The CDR3 extends over 14 amino acids. From germline, CDR1 is KGHDR and CDR2 SFDVKD. V was pared by 5 bases and J by 6 bases, with 13 bases between.